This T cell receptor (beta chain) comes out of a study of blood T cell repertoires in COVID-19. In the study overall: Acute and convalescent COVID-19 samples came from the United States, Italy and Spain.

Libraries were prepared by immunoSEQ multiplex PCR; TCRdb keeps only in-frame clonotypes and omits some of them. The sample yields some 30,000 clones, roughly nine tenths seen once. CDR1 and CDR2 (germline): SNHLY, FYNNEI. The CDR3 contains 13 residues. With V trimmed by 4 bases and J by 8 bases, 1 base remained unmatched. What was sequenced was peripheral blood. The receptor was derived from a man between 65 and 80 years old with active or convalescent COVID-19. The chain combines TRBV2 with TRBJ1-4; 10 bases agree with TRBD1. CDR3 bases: TGTGCCAGCAGTGGGACAGGGGGGGAAAAACTGTTTTTT. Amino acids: CASSGTGGEKLFF.